Listed below are T cell receptor beta chains from one sample, sequenced in a study of T-cell reconstitution after alpha-beta-depleted transplantation in children. MiXCR was run by TCRdb on the PCR reads, yielding one entry per CDR3 protein. The sample includes about 400,000 distinct CDR3 sequences, approximately 20% of them seen just once. Here the sequenced sample was PBMCs from the stem cell graft donor, taken from the stem cell graft. These receptors originate from a human donor who donated a stem cell graft to a child with acute myeloid leukemia. The CDR3 runs from the conserved cysteine through the conserved F or W. The D gene is left open where the match is weak. Clone sizes are given selectively: once, few, many, or a class where the clone is expanded.

d_gene: .
len: 11
abundance: .
v_gene: TRBV20-1
j_gene: TRBJ1-1
CDR3aa: CSANRDAEAFF
CDR3nt: TGCAGTGCAAACCGGGACGCAGAAGCTTTCTTT

d_gene: TRBD2
len: 15
abundance: few
v_gene: TRBV5-1
j_gene: TRBJ2-2
CDR3aa: CASRVAGGNTGELFF
CDR3nt: TGCGCCAGCAGAGTGGCGGGAGGTAACACCGGGGAGCTGTTTTTT

d_gene: TRBD2
len: 17
abundance: .
v_gene: TRBV5-1
j_gene: TRBJ2-3
CDR3aa: CASSLPLAGGLIDTQYF
CDR3nt: TGCGCCAGCAGCCTCCCCTTAGCGGGAGGTCTTATAGATACGCAGTATTTT

d_gene: .
len: 14
abundance: .
v_gene: TRBV12-3/TRBV12-4
j_gene: TRBJ2-2
CDR3aa: CASSRQEGTGELFF
CDR3nt: TGTGCCAGCAGTCGACAGGAGGGCACCGGGGAGCTGTTTTTT

d_gene: .
len: 15
abundance: .
v_gene: TRBV6-4
j_gene: TRBJ2-1
CDR3aa: CATQDTGSSYNEQFF
CDR3nt: TGTGCCACCCAAGATACGGGGAGCTCCTACAATGAGCAGTTCTTC

d_gene: .
len: 15
abundance: few
v_gene: TRBV29-1
j_gene: TRBJ1-2
CDR3aa: CSVEGRAGVNYGYTF
CDR3nt: TGCAGCGTTGAAGGGAGAGCCGGAGTGAACTATGGCTACACCTTC

d_gene: TRBD2
len: 14
abundance: many
v_gene: TRBV5-1
j_gene: TRBJ2-7
CDR3aa: CASSPEAGNYEQYF
CDR3nt: TGCGCCAGCAGCCCTGAAGCGGGGAACTACGAGCAGTACTTC

d_gene: TRBD1
len: 15
abundance: many
v_gene: TRBV3-1
j_gene: TRBJ2-1
CDR3aa: CASRYSTGGGEEQFF
CDR3nt: TGTGCCAGCCGCTACTCTACAGGGGGCGGTGAGGAGCAGTTCTTC

d_gene: .
len: 14
abundance: .
v_gene: TRBV24-1
j_gene: TRBJ2-2
CDR3aa: CATSGTVKAGELFF
CDR3nt: TGTGCCACCAGTGGCACAGTCAAAGCCGGGGAGCTGTTTTTT

d_gene: TRBD2
len: 14
abundance: few
v_gene: TRBV28
j_gene: TRBJ2-3
CDR3aa: CASRWSGSIHTQYF
CDR3nt: TGTGCCAGCAGGTGGAGCGGGAGCATACATACGCAGTATTTT

d_gene: .
len: 15
abundance: .
v_gene: TRBV5-1
j_gene: TRBJ1-5
CDR3aa: CASSLNQGRDQPQHF
CDR3nt: TGCGCCAGCAGCTTGAATCAGGGTCGGGATCAGCCCCAGCATTTT

d_gene: .
len: 15
abundance: .
v_gene: TRBV6-2/TRBV6-3
j_gene: TRBJ2-2
CDR3aa: CASRRTDSNTGELFF
CDR3nt: TGTGCCAGCAGACGGACGGACTCGAACACCGGGGAGCTGTTTTTT

d_gene: .
len: 15
abundance: few
v_gene: TRBV7-9
j_gene: TRBJ1-1
CDR3aa: CASSLETALNTEAFF
CDR3nt: TGTGCCAGCAGCTTAGAGACAGCTTTGAACACTGAAGCTTTCTTT

d_gene: TRBD2
len: 17
abundance: .
v_gene: TRBV5-6
j_gene: TRBJ2-5
CDR3aa: CASSPLGLARIEETQYF
CDR3nt: TGTGCCAGCAGCCCTTTGGGACTAGCGAGAATCGAAGAGACCCAGTACTTC

d_gene: .
len: 12
abundance: .
v_gene: TRBV20-1
j_gene: TRBJ1-2
CDR3aa: CSAPWGIYGYTF
CDR3nt: TGCAGTGCCCCGTGGGGAATCTATGGCTACACCTTC

d_gene: .
len: 18
abundance: many
v_gene: TRBV20-1
j_gene: TRBJ1-2
CDR3aa: CSASSSLSWNLGGWGYTF
CDR3nt: TGCAGTGCTAGTTCGTCGCTATCCTGGAATCTTGGTGGGTGGGGCTACACCTTC

d_gene: .
len: 15
abundance: few
v_gene: TRBV7-3
j_gene: TRBJ2-1
CDR3aa: CASSPSRGSYNEQFF
CDR3nt: TGTGCCAGCAGCCCGTCTAGAGGCTCCTACAATGAGCAGTTCTTC

d_gene: .
len: 11
abundance: few
v_gene: TRBV6-5
j_gene: TRBJ2-1
CDR3aa: CASSYLYEQFF
CDR3nt: TGTGCCAGCAGTTACCTCTATGAGCAGTTCTTC

d_gene: TRBD1
len: 15
abundance: .
v_gene: TRBV7-2
j_gene: TRBJ2-7
CDR3aa: CASSAWTGSSYEQYF
CDR3nt: TGTGCCAGCAGCGCGTGGACAGGGAGCTCCTACGAGCAGTACTTC

d_gene: .
len: 16
abundance: .
v_gene: TRBV25-1
j_gene: TRBJ2-5
CDR3aa: CASSMELAATQETQYF
CDR3nt: TGTGCCAGCTCAATGGAGTTAGCGGCTACCCAAGAGACCCAGTACTTC

d_gene: .
len: 14
abundance: .
v_gene: TRBV13
j_gene: TRBJ2-7
CDR3aa: CASSLGRGPLEQYF
CDR3nt: TGTGCCAGCAGCTTAGGCCGGGGTCCCCTCGAGCAGTACTTC

d_gene: .
len: 12
abundance: many
v_gene: TRBV20-1
j_gene: TRBJ1-4
CDR3aa: CSASLDYEKLFF
CDR3nt: TGCAGTGCTAGTCTTGACTATGAAAAACTGTTTTTT

d_gene: .
len: 14
abundance: many
v_gene: TRBV20-1
j_gene: TRBJ1-3
CDR3aa: CSASPVGSGNTIYF
CDR3nt: TGCAGTGCTAGTCCCGTCGGCTCTGGAAACACCATATATTTT

d_gene: TRBD1
len: 15
abundance: few
v_gene: TRBV6-1
j_gene: TRBJ2-7
CDR3aa: CASCPSLTGCYEQYF
CDR3nt: TGTGCCAGCTGCCCTTCGTTGACAGGGTGCTACGAGCAGTACTTC

d_gene: .
len: 13
abundance: .
v_gene: TRBV29-1
j_gene: TRBJ2-7
CDR3aa: CSVEVRGGDEQYF
CDR3nt: TGCAGCGTTGAGGTCAGGGGGGGCGACGAGCAGTACTTC

d_gene: TRBD2
len: 14
abundance: few
v_gene: TRBV13
j_gene: TRBJ2-7
CDR3aa: CASSTTSGTYEQYF
CDR3nt: TGTGCCAGCAGCACGACTAGCGGAACCTACGAGCAGTACTTC

d_gene: TRBD1
len: 13
abundance: few
v_gene: TRBV2
j_gene: TRBJ2-1
CDR3aa: CASSTDRGNEQFF
CDR3nt: TGTGCCAGCAGTACAGACAGGGGCAATGAGCAGTTCTTC

d_gene: .
len: 11
abundance: .
v_gene: TRBV6-1
j_gene: TRBJ2-5
CDR3aa: CATGVQETQYF
CDR3nt: TGTGCCACTGGGGTCCAAGAGACCCAGTACTTC

d_gene: .
len: 14
abundance: .
v_gene: TRBV2
j_gene: TRBJ1-4
CDR3aa: CASQREQGNEKLFF
CDR3nt: TGTGCCAGCCAGAGGGAGCAGGGCAACGAAAAACTGTTTTTT

d_gene: TRBD2
len: 17
abundance: few
v_gene: TRBV12-3/TRBV12-4
j_gene: TRBJ2-5
CDR3aa: CASSPPGGGSGQETQYF
CDR3nt: TGTGCCAGCAGTCCCCCTGGGGGGGGAAGTGGCCAAGAGACCCAGTACTTC

d_gene: .
len: 15
abundance: .
v_gene: TRBV20-1
j_gene: TRBJ2-3
CDR3aa: CSANPTRYSTDTQYF
CDR3nt: TGCAGTGCTAACCCGACACGCTATAGCACAGATACGCAGTATTTT

d_gene: .
len: 13
abundance: .
v_gene: TRBV7-9
j_gene: TRBJ2-1
CDR3aa: CASSPGTWDEQFF
CDR3nt: TGTGCCAGCAGCCCCGGGACCTGGGATGAGCAGTTCTTC

d_gene: .
len: 18
abundance: few
v_gene: TRBV5-1
j_gene: TRBJ1-3
CDR3aa: CASSLPASTTGSGNTIYF
CDR3nt: TGCGCCAGCAGTCTGCCAGCTTCAACGACAGGCTCTGGAAACACCATATATTTT

d_gene: .
len: 12
abundance: many
v_gene: TRBV2
j_gene: TRBJ2-3
CDR3aa: CASNAGIGAQYF
CDR3nt: TGTGCCAGCAATGCGGGGATCGGCGCGCAGTATTTT

d_gene: .
len: 14
abundance: few
v_gene: TRBV20-1
j_gene: TRBJ2-7
CDR3aa: CSARAGEVGYEQYF
CDR3nt: TGCAGTGCTAGAGCGGGAGAGGTGGGTTACGAGCAGTACTTC

d_gene: TRBD1
len: 16
abundance: .
v_gene: TRBV11-2
j_gene: TRBJ1-4
CDR3aa: CASREGQVGWDEKLFF
CDR3nt: TGTGCCAGCAGGGAGGGACAGGTCGGATGGGATGAAAAACTGTTTTTT

d_gene: TRBD1
len: 14
abundance: .
v_gene: TRBV28
j_gene: TRBJ2-1
CDR3aa: CASRSGTGANEQFF
CDR3nt: TGTGCCAGCAGGTCTGGGACAGGGGCCAATGAGCAGTTCTTC

d_gene: TRBD2
len: 17
abundance: few
v_gene: TRBV6-2/TRBV6-3
j_gene: TRBJ2-1
CDR3aa: CASSYYPGLAQYNEQFF
CDR3nt: TGTGCCAGCAGTTACTATCCGGGACTAGCGCAGTACAATGAGCAGTTCTTC

d_gene: TRBD1
len: 14
abundance: .
v_gene: TRBV11-2
j_gene: TRBJ2-3
CDR3aa: CASSPRQGRDTQYF
CDR3nt: TGTGCCAGCAGCCCACGACAGGGCAGAGATACGCAGTATTTT

d_gene: .
len: 13
abundance: .
v_gene: TRBV20-1
j_gene: TRBJ1-1
CDR3aa: CSARVWGNTEAFF
CDR3nt: TGCAGTGCTAGAGTATGGGGAAACACTGAAGCTTTCTTT

d_gene: .
len: 15
abundance: few
v_gene: TRBV15
j_gene: TRBJ2-7
CDR3aa: CATSVPGPGFNEQYF
CDR3nt: TGTGCCACCAGCGTGCCGGGCCCTGGCTTCAACGAGCAGTACTTC

d_gene: .
len: 12
abundance: many
v_gene: TRBV20-1
j_gene: TRBJ2-1
CDR3aa: CSASRESDEQFF
CDR3nt: TGCAGTGCTAGTCGGGAGTCAGATGAGCAGTTCTTC

d_gene: .
len: 14
abundance: few
v_gene: TRBV7-9
j_gene: TRBJ1-1
CDR3aa: CASSLQVEATEAFF
CDR3nt: TGTGCCAGCAGCTTACAGGTTGAGGCAACTGAAGCTTTCTTT

d_gene: TRBD1
len: 15
abundance: .
v_gene: TRBV27
j_gene: TRBJ2-7
CDR3aa: CASSLWGQVRSEQYF
CDR3nt: TGTGCCAGCAGTTTATGGGGACAGGTGAGGTCCGAGCAGTACTTC

d_gene: .
len: 12
abundance: many
v_gene: TRBV20-1
j_gene: TRBJ2-1
CDR3aa: CSARDPLSRQFF
CDR3nt: TGCAGTGCTAGAGATCCCCTCAGTAGACAGTTCTTC

d_gene: TRBD2
len: 14
abundance: few
v_gene: TRBV12-3/TRBV12-4
j_gene: TRBJ2-7
CDR3aa: CASRYGLAGARQYF
CDR3nt: TGTGCCAGCCGATATGGACTAGCGGGAGCTCGGCAGTACTTC

d_gene: TRBD2
len: 15
abundance: .
v_gene: TRBV10-3
j_gene: TRBJ2-5
CDR3aa: CAISESGLSGETQYF
CDR3nt: TGTGCCATCAGTGAGTCGGGACTATCTGGAGAGACCCAGTACTTC

d_gene: .
len: 15
abundance: many
v_gene: TRBV4-2
j_gene: TRBJ1-2
CDR3aa: CASSQDRVSGQGYTF
CDR3nt: TGTGCCAGCAGCCAAGACAGGGTCTCGGGGCAAGGCTACACCTTC

d_gene: TRBD1
len: 17
abundance: .
v_gene: TRBV12-3/TRBV12-4
j_gene: TRBJ2-1
CDR3aa: CASSPTHGQGSYKEQFF
CDR3nt: TGTGCCAGCAGCCCCACCCACGGACAGGGCTCCTACAAAGAGCAGTTCTTC

d_gene: .
len: 13
abundance: few
v_gene: TRBV4-1
j_gene: TRBJ1-1
CDR3aa: CASSQSRDTEAFF
CDR3nt: TGCGCCAGCAGCCAATCTAGGGACACTGAAGCTTTCTTT